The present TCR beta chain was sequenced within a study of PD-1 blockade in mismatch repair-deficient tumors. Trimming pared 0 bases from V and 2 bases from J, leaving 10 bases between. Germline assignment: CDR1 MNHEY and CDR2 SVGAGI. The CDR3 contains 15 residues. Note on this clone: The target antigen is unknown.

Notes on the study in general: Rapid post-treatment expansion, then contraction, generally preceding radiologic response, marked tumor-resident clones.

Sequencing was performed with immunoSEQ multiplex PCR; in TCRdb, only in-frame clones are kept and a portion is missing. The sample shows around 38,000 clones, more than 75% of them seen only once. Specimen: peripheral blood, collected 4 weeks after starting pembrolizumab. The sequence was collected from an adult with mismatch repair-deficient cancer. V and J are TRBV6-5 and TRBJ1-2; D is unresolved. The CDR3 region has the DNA TGTGCCAGCAGTTACTCGTACAGCGGAAACTATGGCTACACCTTC. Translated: CASSYSYSGNYGYTF.